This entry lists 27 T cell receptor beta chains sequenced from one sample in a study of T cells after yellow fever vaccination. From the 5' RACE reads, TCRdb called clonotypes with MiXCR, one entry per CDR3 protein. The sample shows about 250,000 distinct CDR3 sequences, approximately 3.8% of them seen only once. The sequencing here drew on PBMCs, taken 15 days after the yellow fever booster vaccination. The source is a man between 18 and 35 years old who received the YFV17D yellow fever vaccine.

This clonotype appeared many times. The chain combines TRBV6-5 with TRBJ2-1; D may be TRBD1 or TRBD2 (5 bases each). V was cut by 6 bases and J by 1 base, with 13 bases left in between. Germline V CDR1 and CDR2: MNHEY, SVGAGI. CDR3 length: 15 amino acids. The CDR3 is CASRSGTISYNEQFF. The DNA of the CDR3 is TGTGCCAGCAGGTCCGGGACGATATCCTACAATGAGCAGTTCTTC.

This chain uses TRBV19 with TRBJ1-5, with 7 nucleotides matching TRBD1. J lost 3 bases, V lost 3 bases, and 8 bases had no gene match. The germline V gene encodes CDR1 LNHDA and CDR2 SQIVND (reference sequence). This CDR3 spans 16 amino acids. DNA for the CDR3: TGTGCCAGTAGTATCGAGGGGGCGCAGGCCAATCAGCCCCAGCATTTT. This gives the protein CASSIEGAQANQPQHF.

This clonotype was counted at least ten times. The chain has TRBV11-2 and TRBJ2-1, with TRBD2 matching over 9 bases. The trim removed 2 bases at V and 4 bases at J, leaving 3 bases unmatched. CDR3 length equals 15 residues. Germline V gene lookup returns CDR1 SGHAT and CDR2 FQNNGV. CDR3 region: CASSLIAGEYNEQFF. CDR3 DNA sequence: TGTGCCAGCAGCTTAATAGCGGGGGAGTACAATGAGCAGTTCTTC.

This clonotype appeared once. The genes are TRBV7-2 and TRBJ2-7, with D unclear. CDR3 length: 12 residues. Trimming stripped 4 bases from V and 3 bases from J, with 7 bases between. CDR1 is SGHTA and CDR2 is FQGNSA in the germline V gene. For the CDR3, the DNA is TGTGCCAGCAGCTCGATACACTACGAGCAGTACTTC. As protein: CASSSIHYEQYF.

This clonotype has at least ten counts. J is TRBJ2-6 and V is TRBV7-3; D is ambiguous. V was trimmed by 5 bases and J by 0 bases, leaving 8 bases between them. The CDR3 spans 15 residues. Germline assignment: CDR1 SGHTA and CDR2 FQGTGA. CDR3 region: CASSPIGSGANVLTF. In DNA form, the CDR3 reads TGTGCCAGCAGCCCCATCGGCTCTGGGGCCAACGTCCTGACTTTC. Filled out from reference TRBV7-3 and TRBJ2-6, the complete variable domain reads GAGVSQTPSNKVTEKGKYVELRCDPISGHTALYWYRQSLGQGPEFLIYFQGTGAADDSGLPNDRFFAVRPEGSVSTLKIQRTERGDSAVYLCASSPIGSGANVLTFGAGSRLTVL.

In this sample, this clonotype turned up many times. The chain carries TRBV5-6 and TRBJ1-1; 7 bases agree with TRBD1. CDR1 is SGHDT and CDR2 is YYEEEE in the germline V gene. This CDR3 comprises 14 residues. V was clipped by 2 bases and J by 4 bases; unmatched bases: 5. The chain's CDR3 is CASSFRTGVTEAFF. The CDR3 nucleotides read TGTGCCAGCAGCTTTAGAACAGGGGTCACTGAAGCTTTCTTT.

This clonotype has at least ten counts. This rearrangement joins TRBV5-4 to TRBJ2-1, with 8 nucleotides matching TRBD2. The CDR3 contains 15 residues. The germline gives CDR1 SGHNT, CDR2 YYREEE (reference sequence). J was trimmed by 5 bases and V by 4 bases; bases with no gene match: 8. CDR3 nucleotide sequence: TGTGCCAGCAGCGGAACTAGCGGTGCTCACAATGAGCAGTTCTTC. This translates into CASSGTSGAHNEQFF.

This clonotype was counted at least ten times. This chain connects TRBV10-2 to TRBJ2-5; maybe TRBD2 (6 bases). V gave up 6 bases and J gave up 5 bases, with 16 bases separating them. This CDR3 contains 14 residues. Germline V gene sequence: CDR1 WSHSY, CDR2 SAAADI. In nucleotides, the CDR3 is TGCGCCAGCAGCTGGGAGGTGGCTCGGGAGACCCAGTACTTC. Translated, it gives CASSWEVARETQYF.

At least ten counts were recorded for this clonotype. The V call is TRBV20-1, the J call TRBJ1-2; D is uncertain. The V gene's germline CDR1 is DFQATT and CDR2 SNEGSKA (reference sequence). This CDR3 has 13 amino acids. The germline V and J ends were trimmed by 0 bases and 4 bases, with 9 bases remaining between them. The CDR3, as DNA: TGCAGTGCTAGAGAACTTGGGTCCTATGGCTACACCTTC. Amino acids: CSARELGSYGYTF.

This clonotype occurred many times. This CDR3 reads CASSLVGMNTEAFF. The CDR3 coding sequence is TGTGCCAGCAGCTTGGTCGGCATGAACACTGAAGCTTTCTTT. The V gene is TRBV5-4, the J gene TRBJ1-1, with D uncertain. Germline loops: CDR1 SGHNT, CDR2 YYREEE (reference sequence). CDR3 size: 14 residues. V was clipped by 0 bases and J by 0 bases, with 6 bases between them.

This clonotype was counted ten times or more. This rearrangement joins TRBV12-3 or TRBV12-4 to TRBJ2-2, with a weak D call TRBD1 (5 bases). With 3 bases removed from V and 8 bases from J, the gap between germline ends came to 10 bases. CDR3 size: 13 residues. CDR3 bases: TGTGCCAGCAGTTTCCAGGGAACAGGGGAGCTGTTTTTT. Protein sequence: CASSFQGTGELFF.

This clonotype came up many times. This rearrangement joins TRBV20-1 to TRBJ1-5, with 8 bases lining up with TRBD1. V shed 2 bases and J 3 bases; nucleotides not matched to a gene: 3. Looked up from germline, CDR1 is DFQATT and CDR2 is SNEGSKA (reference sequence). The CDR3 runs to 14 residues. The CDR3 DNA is TGCAGTGCTAGACCGGACAGGGACAATCAGCCCCAGCATTTT. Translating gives CSARPDRDNQPQHF.

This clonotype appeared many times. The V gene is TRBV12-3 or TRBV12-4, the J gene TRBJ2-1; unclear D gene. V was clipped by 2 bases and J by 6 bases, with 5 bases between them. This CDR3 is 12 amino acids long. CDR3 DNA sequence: TGTGCCAGCAGTTTAAATGGCAATGAGCAGTTCTTC. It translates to CASSLNGNEQFF.

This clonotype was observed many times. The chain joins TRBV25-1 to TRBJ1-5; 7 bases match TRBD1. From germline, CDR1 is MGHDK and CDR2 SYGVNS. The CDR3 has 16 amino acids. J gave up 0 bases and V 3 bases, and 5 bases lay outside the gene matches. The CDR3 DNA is TGTGCCAGCAGTGATGGGCGACAGGGTAGCAATCAGCCCCAGCATTTT. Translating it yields CASSDGRQGSNQPQHF.

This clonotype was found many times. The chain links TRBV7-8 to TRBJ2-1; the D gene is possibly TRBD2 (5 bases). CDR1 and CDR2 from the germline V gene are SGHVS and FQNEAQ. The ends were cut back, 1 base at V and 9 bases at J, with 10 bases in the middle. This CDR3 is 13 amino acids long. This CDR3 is CASSLDEGSEQFF. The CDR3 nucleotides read TGTGCCAGCAGCTTAGACGAAGGGAGTGAGCAGTTCTTC.

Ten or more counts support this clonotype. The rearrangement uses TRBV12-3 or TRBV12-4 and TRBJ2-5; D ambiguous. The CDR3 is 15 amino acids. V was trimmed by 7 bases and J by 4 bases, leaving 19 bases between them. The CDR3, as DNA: TGTGCCAGCAATAAAATAGCTGTAGGTGGAGAGACCCAGTACTTC. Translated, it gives CASNKIAVGGETQYF.

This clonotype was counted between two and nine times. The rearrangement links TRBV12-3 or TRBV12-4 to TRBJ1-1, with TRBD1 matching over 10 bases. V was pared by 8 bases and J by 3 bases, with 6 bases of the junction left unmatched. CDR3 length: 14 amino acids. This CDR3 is CASLTTGGHTEAFF. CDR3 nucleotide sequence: TGTGCCAGCTTAACGACAGGGGGCCACACTGAAGCTTTCTTT.

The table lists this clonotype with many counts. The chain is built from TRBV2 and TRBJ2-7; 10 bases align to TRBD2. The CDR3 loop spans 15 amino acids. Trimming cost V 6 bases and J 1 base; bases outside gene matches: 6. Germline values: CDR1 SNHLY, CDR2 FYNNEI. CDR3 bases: TGTGCCAGCAGCCAATATAGCGGGAGGTCCTACGAGCAGTACTTC. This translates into CASSQYSGRSYEQYF.

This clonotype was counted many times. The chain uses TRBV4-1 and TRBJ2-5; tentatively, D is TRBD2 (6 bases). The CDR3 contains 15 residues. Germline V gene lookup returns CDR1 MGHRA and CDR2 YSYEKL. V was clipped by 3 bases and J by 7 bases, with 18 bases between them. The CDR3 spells CASSQAGGYRGTQYF. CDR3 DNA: TGCGCCAGCAGCCAGGCCGGGGGTTACCGGGGGACCCAGTACTTC.

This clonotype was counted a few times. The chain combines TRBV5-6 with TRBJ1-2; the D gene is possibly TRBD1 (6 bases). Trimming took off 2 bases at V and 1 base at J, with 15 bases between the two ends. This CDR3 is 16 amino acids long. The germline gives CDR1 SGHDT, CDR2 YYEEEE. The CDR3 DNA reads TGTGCCAGCAGCTTTTATGACAGGAGCCATAACTATGGCTACACCTTC. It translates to CASSFYDRSHNYGYTF.

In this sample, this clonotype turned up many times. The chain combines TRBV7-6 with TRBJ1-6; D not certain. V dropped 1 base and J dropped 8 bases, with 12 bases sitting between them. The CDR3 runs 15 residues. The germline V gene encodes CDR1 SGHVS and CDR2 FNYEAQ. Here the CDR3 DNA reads TGTGCCAGCAGCTTAGAGGCCGGCCGGGATTCACCCCTCCACTTT. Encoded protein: CASSLEAGRDSPLHF.

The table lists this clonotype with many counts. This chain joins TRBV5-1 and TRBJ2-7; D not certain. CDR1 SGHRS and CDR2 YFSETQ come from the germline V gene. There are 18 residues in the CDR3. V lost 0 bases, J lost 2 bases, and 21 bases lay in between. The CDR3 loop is CASSLGLPGTSSPYEQYF. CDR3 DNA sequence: TGCGCCAGCAGCTTGGGGTTGCCGGGCACCTCAAGCCCCTACGAGCAGTACTTC.

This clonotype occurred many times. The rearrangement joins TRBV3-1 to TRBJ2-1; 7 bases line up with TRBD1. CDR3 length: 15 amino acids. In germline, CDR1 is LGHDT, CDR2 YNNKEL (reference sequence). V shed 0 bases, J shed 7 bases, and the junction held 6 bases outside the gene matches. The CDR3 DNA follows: TGTGCCAGCAGCCAAGACCCCGAGACAGGGAATGAGCAGTTCTTC. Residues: CASSQDPETGNEQFF.

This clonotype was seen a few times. The CDR3: CSASGGDVSYEQYF. In DNA, the CDR3 is TGCAGTGCCTCCGGTGGTGATGTTTCCTACGAGCAGTACTTC. This chain connects TRBV20-1 to TRBJ2-7; D not resolved. There are 14 residues in the CDR3. Germline lookup yields CDR1 DFQATT and CDR2 SNEGSKA (reference sequence). Trimming stripped 6 bases from V and 1 base from J, with 16 bases between.

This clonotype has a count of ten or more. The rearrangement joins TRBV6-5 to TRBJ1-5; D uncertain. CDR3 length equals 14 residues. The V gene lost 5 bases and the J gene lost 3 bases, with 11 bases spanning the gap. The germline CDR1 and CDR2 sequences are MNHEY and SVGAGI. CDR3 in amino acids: CASSKAVLNQPQHF. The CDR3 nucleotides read TGTGCCAGCAGTAAAGCTGTACTCAATCAGCCCCAGCATTTT.

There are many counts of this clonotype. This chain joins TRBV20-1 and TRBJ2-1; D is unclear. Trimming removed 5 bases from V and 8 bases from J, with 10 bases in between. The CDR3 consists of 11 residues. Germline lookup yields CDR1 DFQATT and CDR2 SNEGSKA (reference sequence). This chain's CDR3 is CSASPGYEQFF. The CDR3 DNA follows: TGCAGTGCTTCCCCTGGATATGAGCAGTTCTTC.

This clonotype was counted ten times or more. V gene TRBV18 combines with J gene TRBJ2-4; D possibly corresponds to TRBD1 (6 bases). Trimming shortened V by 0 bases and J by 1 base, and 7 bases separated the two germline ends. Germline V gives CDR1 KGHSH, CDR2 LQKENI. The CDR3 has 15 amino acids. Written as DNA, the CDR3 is TGTGCCAGCTCACCACCTCAGGGGGCCAAAAACATTCAGTACTTC. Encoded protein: CASSPPQGAKNIQYF.